Each of the 15 T cell receptor beta chains below was sequenced from the same sample in a study of T cells in Graves' hyperthyroidism and ophthalmopathy. What was amplified from RNA transcripts were TCR beta CDR3 regions. When the TCR CDR3 underwent first-round RT-PCR, the HTBI primer set was used. MiXCR, run by TCRdb on the multiplex PCR reads, gives a single entry per CDR3 protein. Of fewer than 550,000 distinct CDR3 sequences listed, roughly 25% were seen once; the top ten hold around 11%. Source material: blood. The receptors here all came from a woman in her 30s with Graves' ophthalmopathy.

This clonotype has at least ten counts. The chain employs TRBV16 and TRBJ1-1, with 11 nucleotides matching TRBD1. This CDR3 comprises 15 residues. Per germline, CDR1 KGHSY and CDR2 FQNENV. Losses at the gene ends were 0 bases for V and 5 bases for J; bases not matched to a gene: 2. CDR3 protein: CASSQSGTGGTEAFF. CDR3 coding DNA: TGTGCCAGCAGCCAATCGGGGACAGGGGGAACTGAAGCTTTCTTT. The entire variable domain, with the rest obtained from reference TRBV16 and TRBJ1-1, is as follows: GEEVAQTPKHLVRGEGQKAKLYCAPIKGHSYVFWYQQVLKNEFKFLISFQNENVFDETGMPKERFSAKCLPNSPCSLEIQATKLEDSAVYFCASSQSGTGGTEAFFGQGTRLTVV.

This clonotype appeared many times. The rearrangement uses TRBV12-3 or TRBV12-4 and TRBJ1-3; D not resolved. The CDR3 is 12 residues long. Trimming pared 3 bases from V and 5 bases from J, leaving 5 bases between. CDR3: CASSFSRNTIYF. The CDR3 DNA reads TGTGCCAGCAGTTTCTCGAGAAACACCATATATTTT.

This clonotype was found many times. The genes are TRBV7-2 and TRBJ1-2, with a possible D match to TRBD1 (6 bases). The CDR3 spans 14 residues. Germline CDR1 is SGHTA and CDR2 is FQGNSA. With 5 bases removed from V and 5 bases from J, the gap between germline ends came to 15 bases. CDR3 coding DNA: TGTGCCAGCAGCCCAGAGGACAGACCTTATGGCTACACCTTC. Its translation: CASSPEDRPYGYTF.

This clonotype has ten or more counts. The V and J genes are TRBV30 and TRBJ1-2; maybe TRBD1 (5 bases). Germline assignment: CDR1 GTSNPN and CDR2 SVGIG (reference sequence). Trimming left V 1 base short and J 4 bases short, with 10 bases between. The CDR3 is 13 amino acids. The CDR3 reads CAWSGKGFYGYTF. Here the CDR3 DNA reads TGTGCCTGGAGTGGAAAGGGGTTCTATGGCTACACCTTC.

This clonotype was found a few times. This may stem from a read error, because a much larger clone lies one nucleotide away. V and J are TRBV12-3 or TRBV12-4 and TRBJ2-5; 9 nucleotides match TRBD2. There are 18 residues in the CDR3. The CDR3 DNA sequence: TGTGCCAGCAGTTTGGGAAGTTGGGGACTAGCAGACCAAGAGACCCAGGACTTC. Amino acids: CASSLGSWGLADQETQDF.

In its sample, this clonotype was seen many times. The chain couples TRBV14 to TRBJ2-2; possible D gene TRBD1, 6 bases. With 0 bases removed from V and 4 bases from J, the gap between germline ends came to 9 bases. The CDR3 spans 15 residues. Looked up from germline, CDR1 is SGHDN and CDR2 is FVKESK. The CDR3 protein is CASSQDRQATGELFF. DNA for the CDR3: TGTGCCAGCAGCCAAGATAGACAGGCCACCGGGGAGCTGTTTTTT.

This clonotype has at least ten counts. The rearrangement joins TRBV4-1 to TRBJ2-5; D may be TRBD2 (5 bases). V was trimmed by 1 base and J by 4 bases, leaving 16 bases between them. CDR3 length equals 16 residues. From germline, CDR1 is MGHRA and CDR2 YSYEKL. CDR3 nucleotides: TGCGCCAGCAGCCAAGTCCCCGGGATTCGGGCAGAGACCCAGTACTTC. Translating it yields CASSQVPGIRAETQYF.

This clonotype appeared many times. This sequence joins TRBV20-1 and TRBJ2-5; TRBD2 matches 7 bases. The V gene's germline CDR1 is DFQATT and CDR2 SNEGSKA (reference sequence). The CDR3 spans 15 residues. The V and J ends lost 0 bases and 5 bases, in that order; junction bases with no gene match: 9. DNA of the CDR3: TGCAGTGCTAGAGATCTTCGGGGGGAACCGGAGACCCAGTACTTC. This codes for CSARDLRGEPETQYF.

This clonotype was detected many times. The CDR3 loop is CASSLPTYPLAKNIQYF. DNA for the CDR3: TGTGCCAGCAGTTTACCGACTTATCCTTTAGCCAAAAACATTCAGTACTTC. V is TRBV6-5 and J is TRBJ2-4, with D unresolved. CDR1 and CDR2 from the germline V gene are MNHEY and SVGAGI. This CDR3 is 17 amino acids long. V gave up 4 bases and J gave up 0 bases, with 16 bases separating them.

V gene TRBV3-1 combines with J gene TRBJ1-1; D may be TRBD1 (5 bases). The V gene lost 1 base and the J gene lost 8 bases, with 8 bases spanning the gap. Germline V CDR1 and CDR2: LGHDT, YNNKEL (reference sequence). The CDR3 covers 12 residues. The DNA for the CDR3 is TGTGCCAGCAGCCAAGTCCGGGGCGAAGCTTTCTTT. Amino acids: CASSQVRGEAFF.

Turning to this clonotype: As the CDR3 is not closed by the conserved phenylalanine or tryptophan, this likely results from a read error. This sequence joins TRBV7-3 and TRBJ2-7, with D perhaps assigned TRBD1 or TRBD2 (5 bases each). CDR1 and CDR2 (germline): SGHTA, FQGTGA. Trimming cost V 7 bases and J 0 bases, with 10 bases left between them. The CDR3 runs to 13 residues. The CDR3: CASMGTDSYEQYY. The CDR3, as DNA: TGTGCCAGCATGGGGACCGACTCCTACGAGCAGTACTAC.

This clonotype came up many times. The chain couples TRBV7-2 to TRBJ2-5; D possibly matches TRBD1 or TRBD2 (5 bases each). V was cut by 5 bases and J by 2 bases, with 15 bases left in between. This CDR3 region has 15 residues. CDR1 and CDR2 from the germline V gene are SGHTA and FQGNSA. Written as DNA, the CDR3 is TGTGCCAGCAGCGCCCGGGACGCAAGACAAGAGACCCAGTACTTC. The encoded protein is CASSARDARQETQYF.

This clonotype was seen many times. This rearrangement joins TRBV27 to TRBJ1-1, with 9 bases fitting TRBD1. Germline CDR1 reads MNHEY; CDR2 reads SMNVEV (reference sequence). Trimming at V came to 0 bases and at J to 6 bases, leaving 5 bases not matched to a gene. The CDR3 sequence is 15 residues long. CDR3 DNA: TGTGCCAGCAGTTTATCGATACAGGGGGCCGCTGAAGCTTTCTTT. Amino acids: CASSLSIQGAAEAFF.

This clonotype was detected many times. This chain connects TRBV6-1 to TRBJ2-5; D possibly uses TRBD1 or TRBD2 (5 bases each). The CDR3 sequence is 12 residues long. Deletions cut 4 bases from V and 3 bases from J, with 6 bases between. The germline V gene has CDR1 MNHNS and CDR2 SASEGT. This chain's CDR3 is CASSGGEETQYF. The CDR3 coding sequence is TGTGCCAGCAGTGGAGGGGAAGAGACCCAGTACTTC.

The J gene is TRBJ1-6, the V gene TRBV28, with unresolved D. The CDR3 is made up of 15 amino acids. V dropped 5 bases and J dropped 6 bases, with 14 bases sitting between them. The germline gives CDR1 MDHEN, CDR2 SYDVKM. The CDR3 DNA reads TGTGCCAGCAGTCCACTGGCGGGTCTTAATTCACCCCTCCACTTT. Protein product: CASSPLAGLNSPLHF.